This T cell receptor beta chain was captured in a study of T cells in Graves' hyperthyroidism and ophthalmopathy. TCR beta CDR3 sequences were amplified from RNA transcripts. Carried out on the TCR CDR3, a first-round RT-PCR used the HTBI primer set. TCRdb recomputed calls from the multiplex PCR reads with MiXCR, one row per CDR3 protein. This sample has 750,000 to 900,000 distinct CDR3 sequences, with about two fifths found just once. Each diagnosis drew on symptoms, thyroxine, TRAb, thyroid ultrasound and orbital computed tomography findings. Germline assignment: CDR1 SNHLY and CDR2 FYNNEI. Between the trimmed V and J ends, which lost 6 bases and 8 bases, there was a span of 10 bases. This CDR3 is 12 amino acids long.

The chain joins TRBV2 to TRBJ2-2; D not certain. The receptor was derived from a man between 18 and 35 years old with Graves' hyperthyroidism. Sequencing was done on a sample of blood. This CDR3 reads CASRAFGGELFF. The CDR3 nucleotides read TGTGCCAGCAGGGCGTTTGGGGGGGAGCTGTTTTTT. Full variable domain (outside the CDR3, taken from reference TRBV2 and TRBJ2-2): EPEVTQTPSHQVTQMGQEVILRCVPISNHLYFYWYRQILGQKVEFLVSFYNNEISEKSEIFDDQFSVERPDGSNFTLKIRSTKLEDSAMYFCASRAFGGELFFGEGSRLTVL.